The rows below give T cell receptor beta chains drawn from one sample of a study of T cells in Graves' hyperthyroidism and ophthalmopathy. MiXCR, applied by TCRdb to the multiplex PCR reads, yields one record per CDR3 protein. The sample consists of 20,000 to 30,000 distinct CDR3 sequences, around 54% of them appearing once. Specimen: blood. These receptors all come from a woman between 40 and 50 years old with Graves' hyperthyroidism that later progressed to Graves' ophthalmopathy. CDR3s include the opening cysteine and the closing phenylalanine or tryptophan. A D gene is named only where the DNA matches it firmly. Part of the rows lack a size; the others show once, few, many or a class for expanded clones.

clone size: medium-sized
D gene: .
V gene: TRBV5-4
J gene: TRBJ2-5
CDR3 DNA: TGTGCCAGCAGCCCGGGGGGACAGCAAGAGACCCAGTACTTC
CDR3 protein: CASSPGGQQETQYF

clone size: once
D gene: TRBD2
V gene: TRBV25-1
J gene: TRBJ2-7
CDR3 DNA: TGTGCCAGCAGTGTTAGCGGGAGTTCCTACGAGCAGCACTTC
CDR3 protein: CASSVSGSSYEQHF

clone size: .
D gene: .
V gene: TRBV19
J gene: TRBJ2-7
CDR3 DNA: TGTGCCAGTAGGGGCGACCAGTCCTACGAGCAGTACTTC
CDR3 protein: CASRGDQSYEQYF

clone size: many
D gene: .
V gene: TRBV6-4
J gene: TRBJ2-5
CDR3 DNA: TGTGCCAGCACCGAGGGACAAGGGATGGAGACCCAGTACTTC
CDR3 protein: CASTEGQGMETQYF

clone size: few
D gene: TRBD2
V gene: TRBV29-1
J gene: TRBJ2-1
CDR3 DNA: TGCAGCCTTCGCCCTGGCGGGAGTAAGGATGAGCAGTTCTTC
CDR3 protein: CSLRPGGSKDEQFF

clone size: medium-sized
D gene: .
V gene: TRBV12-3/TRBV12-4
J gene: TRBJ1-2
CDR3 DNA: TGTGCCAGCACACTGTCCGGGACCTATGGCTACACCTTC
CDR3 protein: CASTLSGTYGYTF

clone size: .
D gene: TRBD1
V gene: TRBV7-9
J gene: TRBJ1-2
CDR3 DNA: TGTGCCAGCAGCTTCGGGCCACAGGGGGCCTATGGCTACACCTTC
CDR3 protein: CASSFGPQGAYGYTF

clone size: .
D gene: TRBD1
V gene: TRBV20-1
J gene: TRBJ1-2
CDR3 DNA: TGCAGTGCTAGCAAAGAACCGACAGGGTTTGGCTACACCTTC
CDR3 protein: CSASKEPTGFGYTF

clone size: .
D gene: .
V gene: TRBV2
J gene: TRBJ2-3
CDR3 DNA: TGTGCCAGCAGTACCGGACAGCCAGATACGCAGTATTTT
CDR3 protein: CASSTGQPDTQYF

clone size: .
D gene: TRBD1
V gene: TRBV7-9
J gene: TRBJ2-5
CDR3 DNA: TGTGCCAGCAGCTCACCGGGACAGGGTTTGGAGACCCAGTACTTC
CDR3 protein: CASSSPGQGLETQYF

clone size: few
D gene: .
V gene: TRBV7-8
J gene: TRBJ2-7
CDR3 DNA: TGTGCCAGCAGCTTAGATTTAGTTTATAGCTACGAGCAGTACTTC
CDR3 protein: CASSLDLVYSYEQYF

clone size: .
D gene: .
V gene: TRBV3-1
J gene: TRBJ1-4
CDR3 DNA: TGTGCCAGCAGCTGGAGGGGACGGTCTAATGAAAAACTGTTTTTT
CDR3 protein: CASSWRGRSNEKLFF

clone size: many
D gene: .
V gene: TRBV28
J gene: TRBJ1-2
CDR3 DNA: TGTGCCAGCAGTTTTTCTATTTCAGCCTATGGCTACACCTTC
CDR3 protein: CASSFSISAYGYTF

clone size: .
D gene: TRBD2
V gene: TRBV20-1
J gene: TRBJ2-1
CDR3 DNA: TGCAGTGCTAGCGGGAGGGTTTCCTACAATGAGCAGTTCTTC
CDR3 protein: CSASGRVSYNEQFF

clone size: .
D gene: .
V gene: TRBV29-1
J gene: TRBJ2-2
CDR3 DNA: TGCAGCGTTCAAGGTGGGGGGGGGGAGCTGTTTTTT
CDR3 protein: CSVQGGGGELFF

clone size: .
D gene: TRBD2
V gene: TRBV20-1
J gene: TRBJ2-1
CDR3 DNA: TGCAGTGCTAGACCCCCCGGGAGGGCATACAATGAGCAGTTCTTC
CDR3 protein: CSARPPGRAYNEQFF

clone size: medium-sized
D gene: .
V gene: TRBV7-9
J gene: TRBJ2-6
CDR3 DNA: TGTGCCAGCAGCTTATTCGGAACTGGGGCCAACGTCCTGACTTTC
CDR3 protein: CASSLFGTGANVLTF

clone size: many
D gene: TRBD2
V gene: TRBV20-1
J gene: TRBJ2-5
CDR3 DNA: TGCAGTGCTAGGTGGAGTCTAGCGGGAGGACCCCCGGGGACCCAGTACTTC
CDR3 protein: CSARWSLAGGPPGTQYF

clone size: .
D gene: .
V gene: TRBV19
J gene: TRBJ2-1
CDR3 DNA: TGTGCCAGTAGTAAGACTCCCTCGCCGGGTCATGAGCAGTTCTTC
CDR3 protein: CASSKTPSPGHEQFF

clone size: .
D gene: .
V gene: TRBV5-1
J gene: TRBJ2-2
CDR3 DNA: TGCGCCAGCAGCTTGGGACAGGAGAGCACCGGGGAGCTGTTTTTT
CDR3 protein: CASSLGQESTGELFF

clone size: medium-sized
D gene: .
V gene: TRBV15
J gene: TRBJ1-1
CDR3 DNA: TGTGCCACCAGCAGACGAGAAACTGAAGCTTTCTTT
CDR3 protein: CATSRRETEAFF

clone size: .
D gene: TRBD2
V gene: TRBV3-1
J gene: TRBJ2-5
CDR3 DNA: TGTGCCAGCAGCCAAGATAGGGCTAGCGGGATCCAAGAGACCCAGTACTTC
CDR3 protein: CASSQDRASGIQETQYF

clone size: medium-sized
D gene: TRBD2
V gene: TRBV19
J gene: TRBJ2-1
CDR3 DNA: TGTGCCAGTAGTAAATTAGCGGGAGGGCCAATCAATGAGCAGTTCTTC
CDR3 protein: CASSKLAGGPINEQFF

clone size: .
D gene: .
V gene: TRBV24-1
J gene: TRBJ2-2
CDR3 DNA: TGTGCCACCAGTGATCATAGCGGAAGGAACGGGGAGCTGTTTTTT
CDR3 protein: CATSDHSGRNGELFF

clone size: .
D gene: .
V gene: TRBV5-6
J gene: TRBJ2-7
CDR3 DNA: TGTGCCAGCAGCTCGGCCGGCGCGGGGCAGTACTTC
CDR3 protein: CASSSAGAGQYF

clone size: few
D gene: .
V gene: TRBV19
J gene: TRBJ1-5
CDR3 DNA: TGTGCCAGTAGTCCCTCTAGGCAGGCCGGCAATCAGCCCCAGCATTTT
CDR3 protein: CASSPSRQAGNQPQHF

clone size: many
D gene: .
V gene: TRBV5-6
J gene: TRBJ2-2
CDR3 DNA: TGTGCCAGCAGCGTAAGCGGGGAGCTGTTTTTT
CDR3 protein: CASSVSGELFF

clone size: .
D gene: TRBD1
V gene: TRBV20-1
J gene: TRBJ1-4
CDR3 DNA: TGCAGTGCCCCTTGGACAGGATCTGATGAAAAACTGTTTTTT
CDR3 protein: CSAPWTGSDEKLFF

clone size: medium-sized
D gene: .
V gene: TRBV7-3
J gene: TRBJ1-5
CDR3 DNA: TGTGCCAGCAGCTTAGGGGGGGGTCAGCCCCAGCATTTT
CDR3 protein: CASSLGGGQPQHF

clone size: many
D gene: .
V gene: TRBV5-4
J gene: TRBJ2-7
CDR3 DNA: TGTGCCAGCAGTCCCCCGGGCCGCACTTACGAGCAGTACTTC
CDR3 protein: CASSPPGRTYEQYF

clone size: .
D gene: .
V gene: TRBV7-2
J gene: TRBJ1-2
CDR3 DNA: TGTGCCAGCAGCCTAAGGGCTACTAACTATGGCTACACCTTC
CDR3 protein: CASSLRATNYGYTF

clone size: .
D gene: .
V gene: TRBV7-3
J gene: TRBJ2-3
CDR3 DNA: TGTGCCAGCAGCTTGGAATGGGACACAGATACGCAGTATTTT
CDR3 protein: CASSLEWDTDTQYF

clone size: few
D gene: .
V gene: TRBV27
J gene: TRBJ1-1
CDR3 DNA: TGTGCCAGCACCTCCGGGGGGCTCACTGAAGCTTTCTTT
CDR3 protein: CASTSGGLTEAFF